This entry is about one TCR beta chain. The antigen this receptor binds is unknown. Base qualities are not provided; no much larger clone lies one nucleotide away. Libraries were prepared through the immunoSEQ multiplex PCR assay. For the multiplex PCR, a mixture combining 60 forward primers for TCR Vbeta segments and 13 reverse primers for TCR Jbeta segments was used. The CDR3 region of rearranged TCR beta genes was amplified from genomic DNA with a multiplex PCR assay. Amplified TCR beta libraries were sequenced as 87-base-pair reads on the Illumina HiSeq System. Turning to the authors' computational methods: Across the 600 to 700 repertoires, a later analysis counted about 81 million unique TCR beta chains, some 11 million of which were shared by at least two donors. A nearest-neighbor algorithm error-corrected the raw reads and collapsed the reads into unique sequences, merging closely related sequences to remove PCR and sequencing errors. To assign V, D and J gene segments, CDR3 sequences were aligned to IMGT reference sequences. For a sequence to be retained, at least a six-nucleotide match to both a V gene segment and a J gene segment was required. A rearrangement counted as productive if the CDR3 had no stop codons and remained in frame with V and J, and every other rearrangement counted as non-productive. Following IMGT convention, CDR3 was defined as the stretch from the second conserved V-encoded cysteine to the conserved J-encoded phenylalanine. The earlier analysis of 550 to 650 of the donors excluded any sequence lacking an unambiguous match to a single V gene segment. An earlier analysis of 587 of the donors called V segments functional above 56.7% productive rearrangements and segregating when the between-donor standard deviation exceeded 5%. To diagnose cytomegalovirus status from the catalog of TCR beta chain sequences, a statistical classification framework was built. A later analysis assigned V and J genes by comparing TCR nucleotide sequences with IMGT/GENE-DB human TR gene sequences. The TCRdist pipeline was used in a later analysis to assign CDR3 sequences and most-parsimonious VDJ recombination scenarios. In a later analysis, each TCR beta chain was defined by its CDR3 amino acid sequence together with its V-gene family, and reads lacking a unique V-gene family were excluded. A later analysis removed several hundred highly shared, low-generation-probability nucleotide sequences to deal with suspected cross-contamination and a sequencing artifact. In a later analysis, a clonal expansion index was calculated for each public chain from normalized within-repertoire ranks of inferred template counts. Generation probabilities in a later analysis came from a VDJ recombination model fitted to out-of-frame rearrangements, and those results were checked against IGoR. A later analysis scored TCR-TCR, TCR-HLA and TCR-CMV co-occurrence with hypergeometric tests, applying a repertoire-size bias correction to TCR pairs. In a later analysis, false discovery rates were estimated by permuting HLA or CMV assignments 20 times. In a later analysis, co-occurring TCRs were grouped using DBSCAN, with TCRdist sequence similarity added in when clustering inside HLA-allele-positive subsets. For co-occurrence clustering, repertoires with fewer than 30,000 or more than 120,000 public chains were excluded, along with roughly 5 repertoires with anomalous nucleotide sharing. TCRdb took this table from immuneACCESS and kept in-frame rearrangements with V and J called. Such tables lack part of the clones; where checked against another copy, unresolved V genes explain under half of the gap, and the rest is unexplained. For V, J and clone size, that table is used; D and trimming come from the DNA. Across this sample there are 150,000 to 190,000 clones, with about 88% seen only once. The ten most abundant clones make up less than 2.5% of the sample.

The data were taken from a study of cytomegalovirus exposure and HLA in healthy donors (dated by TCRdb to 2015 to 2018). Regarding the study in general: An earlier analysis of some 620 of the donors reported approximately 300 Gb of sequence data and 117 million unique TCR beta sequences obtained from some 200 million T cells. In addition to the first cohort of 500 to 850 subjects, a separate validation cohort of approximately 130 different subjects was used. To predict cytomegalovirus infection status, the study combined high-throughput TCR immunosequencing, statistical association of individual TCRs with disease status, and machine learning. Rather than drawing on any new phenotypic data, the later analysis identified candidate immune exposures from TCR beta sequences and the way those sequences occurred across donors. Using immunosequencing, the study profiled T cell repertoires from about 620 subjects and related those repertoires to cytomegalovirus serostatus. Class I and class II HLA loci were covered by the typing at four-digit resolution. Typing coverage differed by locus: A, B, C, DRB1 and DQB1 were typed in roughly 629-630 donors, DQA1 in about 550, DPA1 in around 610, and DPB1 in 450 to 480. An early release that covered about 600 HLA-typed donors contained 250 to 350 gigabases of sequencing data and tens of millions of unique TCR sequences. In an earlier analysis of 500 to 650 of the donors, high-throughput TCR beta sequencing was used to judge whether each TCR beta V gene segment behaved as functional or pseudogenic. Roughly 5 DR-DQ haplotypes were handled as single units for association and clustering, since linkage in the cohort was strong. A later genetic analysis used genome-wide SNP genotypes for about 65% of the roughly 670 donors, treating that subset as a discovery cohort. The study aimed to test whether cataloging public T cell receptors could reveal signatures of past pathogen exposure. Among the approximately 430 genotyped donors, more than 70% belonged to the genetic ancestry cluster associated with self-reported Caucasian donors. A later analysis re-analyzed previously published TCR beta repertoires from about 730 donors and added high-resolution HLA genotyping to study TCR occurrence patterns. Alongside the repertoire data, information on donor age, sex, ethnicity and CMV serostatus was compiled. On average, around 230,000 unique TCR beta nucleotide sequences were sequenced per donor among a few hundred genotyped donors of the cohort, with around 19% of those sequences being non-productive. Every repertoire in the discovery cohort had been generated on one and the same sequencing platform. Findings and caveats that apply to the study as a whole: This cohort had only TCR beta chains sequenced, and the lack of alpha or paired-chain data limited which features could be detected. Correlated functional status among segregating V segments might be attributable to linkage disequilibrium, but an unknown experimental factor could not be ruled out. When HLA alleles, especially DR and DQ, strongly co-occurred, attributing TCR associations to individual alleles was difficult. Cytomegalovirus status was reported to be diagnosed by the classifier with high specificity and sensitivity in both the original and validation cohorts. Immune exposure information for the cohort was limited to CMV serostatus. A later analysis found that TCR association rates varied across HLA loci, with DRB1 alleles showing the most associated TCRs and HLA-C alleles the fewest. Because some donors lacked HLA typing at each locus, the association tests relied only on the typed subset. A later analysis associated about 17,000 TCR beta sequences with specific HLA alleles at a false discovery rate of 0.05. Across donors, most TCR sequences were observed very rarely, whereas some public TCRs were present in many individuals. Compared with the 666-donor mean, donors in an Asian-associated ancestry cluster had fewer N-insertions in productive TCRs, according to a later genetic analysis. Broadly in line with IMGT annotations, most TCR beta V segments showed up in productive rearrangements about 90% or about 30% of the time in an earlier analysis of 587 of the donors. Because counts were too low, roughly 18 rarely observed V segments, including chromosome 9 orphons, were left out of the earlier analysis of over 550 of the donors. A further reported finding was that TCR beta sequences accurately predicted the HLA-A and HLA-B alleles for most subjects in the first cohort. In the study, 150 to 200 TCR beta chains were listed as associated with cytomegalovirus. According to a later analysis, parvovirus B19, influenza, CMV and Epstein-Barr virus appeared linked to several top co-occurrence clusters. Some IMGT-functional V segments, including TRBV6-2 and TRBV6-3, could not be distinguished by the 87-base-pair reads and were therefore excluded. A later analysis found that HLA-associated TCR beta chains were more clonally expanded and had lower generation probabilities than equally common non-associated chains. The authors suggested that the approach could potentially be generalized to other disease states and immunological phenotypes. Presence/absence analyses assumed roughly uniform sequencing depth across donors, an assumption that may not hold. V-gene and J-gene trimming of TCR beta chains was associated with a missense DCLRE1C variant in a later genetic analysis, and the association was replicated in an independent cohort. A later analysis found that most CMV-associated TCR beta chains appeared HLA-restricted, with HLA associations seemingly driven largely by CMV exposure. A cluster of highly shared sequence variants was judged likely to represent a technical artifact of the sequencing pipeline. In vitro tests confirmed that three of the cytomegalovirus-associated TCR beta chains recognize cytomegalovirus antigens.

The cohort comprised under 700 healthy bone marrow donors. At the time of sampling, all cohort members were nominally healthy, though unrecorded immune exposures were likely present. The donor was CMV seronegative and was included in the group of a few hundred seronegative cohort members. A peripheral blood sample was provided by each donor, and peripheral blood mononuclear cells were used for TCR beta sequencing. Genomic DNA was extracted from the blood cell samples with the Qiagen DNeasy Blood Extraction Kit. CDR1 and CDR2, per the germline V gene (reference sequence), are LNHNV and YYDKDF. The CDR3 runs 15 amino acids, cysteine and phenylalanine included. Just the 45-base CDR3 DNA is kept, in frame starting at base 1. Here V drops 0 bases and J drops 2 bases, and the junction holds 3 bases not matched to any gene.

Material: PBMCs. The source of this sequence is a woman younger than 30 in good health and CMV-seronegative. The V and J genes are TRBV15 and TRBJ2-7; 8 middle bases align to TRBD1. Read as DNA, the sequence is TGTGCCACCAGCAGAGAGAGGGGACAGGCCTACGAGCAGTACTTC. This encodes CATSRERGQAYEQYF.